This TCR beta chain was sequenced in a study of cytomegalovirus exposure and HLA in healthy donors. Study-wide findings and caveats: Later work associated more than 15,000 TCR beta sequences with HLA alleles at 0.05 false discovery rate. The authors later found most CMV-associated TCR beta chains appeared HLA-restricted.

Donors consisted of healthy bone marrow donors. Turning to this clone: What it binds is not known.

The PCR used 60 Vbeta and 13 Jbeta primers. The assay was immunoSEQ multiplex PCR, and TCRdb's table has in-frame clones only and misses some. The table includes nearly 110,000 clones, roughly 82% detected once. What was sequenced was PBMCs. This receptor was taken from a man between 25 and 39 years old in good health and CMV-seropositive.

The CDR3 region is CASSLWGGGEKLFF. The CDR3 DNA follows: TGTGCCAGCAGTTTATGGGGGGGAGGAGAAAAACTGTTTTTT. This rearrangement joins TRBV27 to TRBJ1-4; D possibly corresponds to TRBD1 (5 bases). The CDR3 consists of 14 residues. The V gene lost 1 base and the J gene lost 8 bases, with 11 bases spanning the gap. Germline CDR1 and CDR2: MNHEY and SMNVEV (reference sequence).